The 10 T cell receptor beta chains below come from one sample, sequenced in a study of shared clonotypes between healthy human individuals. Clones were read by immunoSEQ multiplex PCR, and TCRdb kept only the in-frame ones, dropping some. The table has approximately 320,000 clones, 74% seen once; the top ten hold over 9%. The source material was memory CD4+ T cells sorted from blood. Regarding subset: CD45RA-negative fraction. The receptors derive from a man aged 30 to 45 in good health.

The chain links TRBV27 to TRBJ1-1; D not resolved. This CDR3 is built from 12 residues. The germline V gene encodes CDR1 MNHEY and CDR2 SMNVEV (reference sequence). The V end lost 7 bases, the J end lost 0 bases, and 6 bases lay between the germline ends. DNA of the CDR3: TGTGCCAGCAACATGATGAACACTGAAGCTTTCTTT. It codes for CASNMMNTEAFF.

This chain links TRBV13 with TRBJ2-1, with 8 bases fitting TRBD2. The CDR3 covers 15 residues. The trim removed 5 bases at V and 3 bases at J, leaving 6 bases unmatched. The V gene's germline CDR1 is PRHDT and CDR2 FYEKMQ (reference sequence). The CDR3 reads CASSPRAGGYNEQFF. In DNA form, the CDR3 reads TGTGCCAGCAGCCCCAGGGCGGGAGGCTACAATGAGCAGTTCTTC.

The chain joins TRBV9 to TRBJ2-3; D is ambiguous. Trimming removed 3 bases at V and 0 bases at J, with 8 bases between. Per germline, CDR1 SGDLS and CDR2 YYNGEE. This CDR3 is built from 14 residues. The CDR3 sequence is CASSEAQSTDTQYF. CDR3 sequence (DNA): TGTGCCAGCAGCGAGGCACAGAGCACAGATACGCAGTATTTT.

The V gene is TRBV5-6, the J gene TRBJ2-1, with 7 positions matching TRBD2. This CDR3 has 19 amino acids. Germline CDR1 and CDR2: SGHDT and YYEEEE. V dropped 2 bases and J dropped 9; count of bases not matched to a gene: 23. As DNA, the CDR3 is TGTGCCAGCAGCTTTGCTCTAACCGGACGGGGCCTAGCGGAGGCTGAGCAGTTCTTC. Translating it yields CASSFALTGRGLAEAEQFF.

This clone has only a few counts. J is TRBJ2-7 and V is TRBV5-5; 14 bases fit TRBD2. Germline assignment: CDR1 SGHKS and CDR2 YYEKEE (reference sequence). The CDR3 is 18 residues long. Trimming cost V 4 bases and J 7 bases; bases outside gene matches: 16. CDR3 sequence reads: CASSQTSGRASRIWEQYF. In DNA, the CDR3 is TGTGCCAGCAGCCAGACTAGCGGGAGGGCCTCCCGAATTTGGGAGCAGTACTTC. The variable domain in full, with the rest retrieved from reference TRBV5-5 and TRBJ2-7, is DAGVTQSPTHLIKTRGQQVTLRCSPISGHKSVSWYQQVLGQGPQFIFQYYEKEERGRGNFPDRFSARQFPNYSSELNVNALLLGDSALYLCASSQTSGRASRIWEQYFGPGTRLTVT.

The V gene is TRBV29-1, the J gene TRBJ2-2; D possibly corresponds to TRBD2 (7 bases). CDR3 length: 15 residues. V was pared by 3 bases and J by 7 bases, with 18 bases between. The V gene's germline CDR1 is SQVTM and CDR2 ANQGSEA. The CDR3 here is CSVDGGAHGIGELFF. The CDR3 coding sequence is TGCAGCGTTGATGGGGGGGCCCATGGTATCGGGGAGCTGTTTTTT.

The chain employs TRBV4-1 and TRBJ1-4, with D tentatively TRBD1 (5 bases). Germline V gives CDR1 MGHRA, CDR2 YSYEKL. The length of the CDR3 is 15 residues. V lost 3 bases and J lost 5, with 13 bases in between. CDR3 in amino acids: CASSQAGWENEKLFF. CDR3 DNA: TGCGCCAGCAGCCAGGCAGGGTGGGAGAATGAAAAACTGTTTTTT.

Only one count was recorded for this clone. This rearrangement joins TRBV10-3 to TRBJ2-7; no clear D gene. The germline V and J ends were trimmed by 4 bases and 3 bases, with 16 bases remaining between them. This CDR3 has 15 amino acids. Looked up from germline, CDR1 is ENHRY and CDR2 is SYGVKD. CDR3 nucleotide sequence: TGTGCCATCAGTGGAAGGACGGCAGAAAGCTACGAGCAGTACTTC. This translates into CAISGRTAESYEQYF.

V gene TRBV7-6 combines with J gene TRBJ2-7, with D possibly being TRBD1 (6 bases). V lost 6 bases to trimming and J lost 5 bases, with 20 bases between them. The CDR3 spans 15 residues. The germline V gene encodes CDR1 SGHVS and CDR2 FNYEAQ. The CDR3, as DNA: TGTGCCAGCAGTGCGAGCGGACAGTCTTCCCACGAGCAGTACTTC. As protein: CASSASGQSSHEQYF.

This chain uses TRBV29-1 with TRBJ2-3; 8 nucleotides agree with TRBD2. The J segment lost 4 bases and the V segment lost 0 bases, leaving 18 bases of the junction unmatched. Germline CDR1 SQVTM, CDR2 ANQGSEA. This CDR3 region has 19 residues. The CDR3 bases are TGCAGCGTTGAAGATGACGCCGAAGAAGCGGGAGCCTCCCCAGATACGCAGTATTTT. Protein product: CSVEDDAEEAGASPDTQYF.